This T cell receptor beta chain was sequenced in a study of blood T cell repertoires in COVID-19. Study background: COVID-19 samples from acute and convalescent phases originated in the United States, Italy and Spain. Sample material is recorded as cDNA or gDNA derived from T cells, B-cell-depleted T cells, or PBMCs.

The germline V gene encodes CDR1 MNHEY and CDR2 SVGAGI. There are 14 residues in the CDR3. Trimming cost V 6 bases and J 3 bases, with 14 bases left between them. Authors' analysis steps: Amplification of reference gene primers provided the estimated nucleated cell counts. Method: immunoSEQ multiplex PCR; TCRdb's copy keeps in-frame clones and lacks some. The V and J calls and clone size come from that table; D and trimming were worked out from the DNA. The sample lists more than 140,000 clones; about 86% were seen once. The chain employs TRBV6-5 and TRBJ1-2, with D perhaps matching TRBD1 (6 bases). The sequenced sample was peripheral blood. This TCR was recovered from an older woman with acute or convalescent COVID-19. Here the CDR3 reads CASRGQNDYYGYTF. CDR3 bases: TGTGCCAGCAGGGGACAAAATGATTACTATGGCTACACCTTC.